This TCR beta chain was sequenced during a study of T cell changes during pregnancy in multiple sclerosis. The table came from immunoSEQ multiplex PCR; TCRdb's copy has only in-frame clones and leaves some out. The sample includes 50,000 to 60,000 clones, 80% to 90% of them seen just once. This CDR3 is 15 amino acids long. Between the trimmed V and J ends, which lost 5 bases and 4 bases, there was a span of 17 bases. Germline V CDR1 and CDR2: LNHDA, SQIVND (reference sequence). The sequence derives from a female donor with multiple sclerosis, enrolled in a pregnancy study. This specimen was CD4+ T cells from peripheral blood mononuclear cells, taken in the first trimester of pregnancy. The V call is TRBV19, the J call TRBJ2-5; a possible D gene is TRBD2 (6 bases). The CDR3 sequence is CASSLGGPWGETQYF. CDR3 DNA: TGTGCCAGTAGTTTGGGGGGACCATGGGGAGAGACCCAGTACTTC.